This passage covers 9 T cell receptor beta chains from one sample sequenced in a study of T cell responses to AZD1222 COVID-19 vaccine. Clones were read by immunoSEQ multiplex PCR, and TCRdb kept only the in-frame ones, dropping some. The repertoire holds some 120,000 clones, about 89% seen once, with more than 9.5% in the top ten. The material sequenced was peripheral blood, taken on day 0 of MenACWY control vaccination. These TCRs come from an adult in good health.

The chain combines TRBV24-1 with TRBJ2-1; maybe TRBD1 (6 bases). V was shortened by 9 bases and J by 4 bases, with 12 bases between the two germline ends. Germline CDR1 is KGHDR and CDR2 is SFDVKD. The CDR3 is 13 amino acids. The CDR3 DNA is TGTGCCACCCCCTGGGACAAGTACAATGAGCAGTTCTTC. Its protein product is CATPWDKYNEQFF.

This clone was found a few times. The chain has TRBV2 and TRBJ1-6, with 7 positions matching TRBD1. CDR1 and CDR2 from the germline V gene are SNHLY and FYNNEI. The CDR3 has 16 residues. J lost 5 bases, V lost 1 base, and 5 bases had no gene match. For the CDR3, the DNA is TGTGCCAGCAGTGAAGTACAGACAGGGAATAATTCACCCCTCCACTTT. This sequence encodes CASSEVQTGNNSPLHF.

About this clone: The germline gene is not matched at one end of the junction; a read error may be the cause. The J gene is TRBJ2-3, the V gene TRBV6-2 or TRBV6-3, with D perhaps TRBD2 (6 bases). CDR1 and CDR2 (germline): MNHEY, SVGEGT. The CDR3 contains 19 residues. CDR3 amino acids: CASNYPSTLSAGSTDTQYF. CDR3 nucleotides: TGTGCCAGCAATTACCCCTCTACTTTGAGTGCGGGAAGCACAGATACGCAGTATTTT.

The chain has TRBV5-1 and TRBJ1-2; 8 positions agree with TRBD1. CDR1 SGHRS and CDR2 YFSETQ come from the germline V gene. This CDR3 is 16 amino acids long. J lost 2 bases, V lost 7 bases, and 13 bases had no gene match. This chain's CDR3 is CASSDSWDRLNYGYTF. CDR3 DNA: TGCGCCAGCTCCGATAGTTGGGACAGGCTGAACTATGGCTACACCTTC.

This clone was picked up a small number of times. The chain is built from TRBV7-6 and TRBJ1-6; possibly TRBD1 for D (5 bases). This CDR3 comprises 15 residues. CDR1 is SGHVS and CDR2 is FNYEAQ in the germline V gene. V gave up 3 bases and J gave up 2 bases, with 8 bases separating them. The CDR3 DNA sequence: TGTGCCAGCAGCTTCGGGGACCCCTATAATTCACCCCTCCACTTT. This encodes CASSFGDPYNSPLHF.

The chain uses TRBV29-1 and TRBJ2-5; D may be TRBD1 or TRBD2 (7 bases each). The CDR3 sequence is 14 residues long. V was shortened by 7 bases and J by 3 bases, with 18 bases between the two germline ends. Germline loops: CDR1 SQVTM, CDR2 ANQGSEA. CDR3 coding DNA: TGCAGCGGAACAGGGGAGGGTGCGAAAGAGACCCAGTACTTC. This encodes CSGTGEGAKETQYF.

The V call is TRBV11-3, the J call TRBJ1-2; D perhaps matches TRBD1 (5 bases). The V gene lost 0 bases and the J gene lost 11 bases, with 10 bases spanning the gap. The germline CDR1 and CDR2 sequences are SGHNT and YENEEA. The CDR3 covers 12 residues. The CDR3 bases are TGTGCCAGCAGCTTAGATCGGGGGACTTACACCTTC. It encodes CASSLDRGTYTF.

The chain is built from TRBV7-2 and TRBJ2-3; D gene uncertain. The CDR3 length is 17 residues. Germline-derived CDR1 and CDR2 are SGHTA and FQGNSA. Trimming cost V 4 bases and J 3 bases, with 20 bases left between them. The DNA of the CDR3 is TGTGCCAGCAGCTCCGGTTTCTCGGGTTTAAAAACAGATACGCAGTATTTT. Protein product: CASSSGFSGLKTDTQYF.

The V call is TRBV5-1, the J call TRBJ1-4; D not resolved. V lost 0 bases and J 8 bases, leaving 11 bases between the germline ends. Germline CDR1 SGHRS, CDR2 YFSETQ. This CDR3 region has 14 residues. CDR3 nucleotide sequence: TGCGCCAGCAGCTTGGGCGGGCTTGGGGAAAAACTGTTTTTT. Its protein product is CASSLGGLGEKLFF.